This is a list of T cell receptor beta chains from one sample in a study of molecular identifiers for immune sequencing clone quantification. TCRdb re-called the PCR reads with MiXCR, one entry per CDR3 protein. The top ten clones hold about 0.84% of a sample with around 460,000 distinct CDR3 sequences, roughly 23% of them seen once. The material sequenced was naive CD8+ T cells from blood, with Jurkat cell RNA spiked in. The receptors originated from a human donor in good health. Some libraries in this study had Jurkat cell RNA spiked in. The CDR3 runs from the conserved cysteine through the conserved F or W. A D gene is named only where the DNA matches it firmly. Rows may omit the clone size; those that give it use once, few, many or a size class.

d_call j_call clone_size v_call cdr3_length cdr3_aa cdr3_nt
TRBD2 TRBJ2-7 - TRBV4-1 16 CASSQRTSGGTYEQYF TGCGCCAGCAGCCAGCGGACTAGCGGGGGGACCTACGAGCAGTACTTC
- TRBJ2-4 - TRBV20-1 15 CSAHPDSLAKNIQYF TGCAGTGCTCATCCGGACAGTCTAGCCAAAAACATTCAGTACTTC
- TRBJ1-2 - TRBV3-1 12 CASSQVPDGYTF TGTGCCAGCAGCCAAGTACCAGATGGCTACACCTTC
- TRBJ1-1 - TRBV18 15 CASSPPGLQNTEAFF TGTGCCAGCTCACCCCCGGGTCTACAGAACACTGAAGCTTTCTTT
- TRBJ1-4 - TRBV7-9 16 CASSLKGGGPSEKLFF TGTGCCAGCAGTCTCAAAGGGGGGGGTCCGAGCGAAAAACTGTTTTTT
- TRBJ2-4 few TRBV4-1 15 CASSPDTAAKNIQYF TGCGCCAGCAGTCCTGACACGGCAGCCAAAAACATTCAGTACTTC
TRBD1 TRBJ1-2 - TRBV7-9 16 CASSFTTGGANYGYTF TGTGCCAGCAGCTTTACCACAGGGGGCGCGAACTATGGCTACACCTTC
TRBD2 TRBJ2-3 few TRBV13 16 CASSASSGGAAMAQYF TGTGCCAGCAGCGCCTCTAGCGGGGGGGCGGCGATGGCGCAGTATTTT
- TRBJ2-5 - TRBV12-3/TRBV12-4 17 CASSLFLSLGVQETQYF TGTGCCAGCAGTTTGTTTCTCTCCCTAGGGGTCCAAGAGACCCAGTACTTC
- TRBJ2-3 - TRBV20-1 16 CSARDDALGGTDTQYF TGCAGTGCTAGAGATGACGCGTTAGGGGGCACAGATACGCAGTATTTT
TRBD2 TRBJ2-3 few TRBV20-1 18 CSADPPGLAGGFTDTQYF TGCAGTGCAGACCCTCCGGGACTAGCGGGGGGCTTCACAGATACGCAGTATTTT
- TRBJ2-3 - TRBV11-2 13 CASSLTTPDTQYF TGTGCCAGCAGCCTAACGACCCCAGATACGCAGTATTTT
- TRBJ2-7 few TRBV19 14 CASSMAAGAYEQYF TGTGCCAGTAGCATGGCCGCCGGGGCCTACGAGCAGTACTTC
- TRBJ2-1 few TRBV12-3/TRBV12-4 13 CASRSTVGNEQFF TGTGCCAGCAGGTCGACAGTGGGCAATGAGCAGTTCTTC
- TRBJ2-1 many TRBV5-6 14 CASSAPARDNEQFF TGTGCCAGCAGTGCGCCCGCCAGAGACAATGAGCAGTTCTTC
- TRBJ2-2 once TRBV7-2 14 CASSFCANTGELFF TGTGCCAGCAGCTTTTGCGCGAACACCGGGGAGCTGTTTTTT
- TRBJ2-7 few TRBV19 13 CASSIQTAYEQYF TGTGCCAGTAGTATCCAGACAGCCTACGAGCAGTACTTC
- TRBJ2-3 few TRBV27 13 CASSPQNEPTQYF TGTGCCAGCAGTCCCCAAAACGAGCCAACGCAGTATTTT
TRBD1 TRBJ2-7 few TRBV6-2/TRBV6-3 15 CATTPTGTGLSEQYF TGTGCCACCACCCCCACCGGGACAGGGCTTTCCGAGCAGTACTTC
- TRBJ2-3 - TRBV5-1 16 CASSLRGREETDTQYF TGCGCCAGCAGCTTAAGGGGGCGGGAAGAAACAGATACGCAGTATTTT
TRBD1 TRBJ2-7 - TRBV20-1 15 CSARDRDSSSYEQYF TGCAGTGCTAGAGATAGGGACAGCAGCTCCTACGAGCAGTACTTC
TRBD1 TRBJ2-7 - TRBV9 14 CASSAGQGPHEQYF TGTGCCAGCAGCGCCGGACAGGGTCCCCACGAGCAGTACTTC
TRBD1 TRBJ1-2 - TRBV29-1 13 CSVVQQGMGGYTF TGCAGCGTTGTGCAACAGGGGATGGGTGGCTACACCTTC
TRBD2 TRBJ2-7 - TRBV27 15 CASSFGLAGAGEQCF TGTGCCAGCAGTTTTGGTCTAGCGGGAGCTGGGGAGCAGTGCTTC
- TRBJ1-4 - TRBV30 14 CAWRRMACGEKLFF TGTGCCTGGAGAAGAATGGCCTGTGGTGAAAAACTGTTTTTT
- TRBJ2-1 few TRBV24-1 15 CATSDLATPYNEQFF TGTGCCACCAGTGATTTGGCGACGCCTTACAATGAGCAGTTCTTC
- TRBJ2-1 few TRBV7-3 12 CASSLPPGEQFF TGTGCCAGCAGCTTACCTCCCGGTGAGCAGTTCTTC
- TRBJ2-2 many TRBV19 14 CAASIGAGSGELFF TGTGCTGCCAGTATTGGTGCGGGATCCGGGGAGCTGTTTTTT
- TRBJ2-3 many TRBV29-1 14 CSVEYRGGTDTQYF TGCAGCGTTGAGTACAGAGGGGGTACAGATACGCAGTATTTT
- TRBJ2-7 many TRBV19 13 CASAPGLTYEQYF TGTGCCAGCGCGCCCGGGCTCACCTACGAGCAGTACTTC
TRBD1 TRBJ1-1 many TRBV7-9 15 CASSWGQGRWTEAFF TGTGCCAGCAGCTGGGGACAGGGACGTTGGACTGAAGCTTTCTTT
- TRBJ2-7 many TRBV7-9 15 CASSLVVGASYEQYF TGTGCCAGCAGCTTAGTGGTTGGGGCCTCCTACGAGCAGTACTTC
- TRBJ2-2 few TRBV14 15 CASSQRQENTGELFF TGTGCCAGCAGCCAGAGACAGGAGAACACCGGGGAGCTGTTTTTT
TRBD1 TRBJ2-5 - TRBV18 16 CASSSLLGQGAETQYF TGTGCCAGCTCATCCTTACTGGGACAGGGGGCAGAGACCCAGTACTTC
TRBD2 TRBJ2-3 many TRBV4-3 18 CASSPDGLAGGPTDTQYF TGCGCCAGCAGCCCCGACGGACTAGCGGGAGGACCCACAGATACGCAGTATTTT
TRBD1 TRBJ1-4 - TRBV12-3/TRBV12-4 18 CASSHGVDRTTTNEKLFF TGTGCCAGCAGCCATGGGGTGGACAGGACGACCACTAATGAAAAACTGTTTTTT